Detailed here is one T cell receptor (beta chain). This CDR3 contains 13 residues. The V and J ends lost 4 bases and 10 bases, in that order; junction bases with no gene match: 9. Germline V gene sequence: CDR1 MNHNY, CDR2 SVGAGI (reference sequence). TCRdb's table, derived via immunoSEQ multiplex PCR, lists solely in-frame clones and lacks some. Among 370,000 or so clones listed, over 65% were seen once. The record originates from a study of blood T cell repertoires in COVID-19. This TCR derives from a human donor with acute or convalescent COVID-19. The donor label of this sample is uncertain. Sequencing input: peripheral blood. The rearrangement links TRBV6-6 to TRBJ1-1; 7 bases match TRBD1. The CDR3 is CASSSTGAQAAFF. CDR3 bases: TGTGCCAGCAGTTCCACAGGGGCCCAGGCAGCTTTCTTT.